The present TCR beta chain was sequenced within a study of blood T cell repertoires in COVID-19 (dated by TCRdb to the early 2020s). About the investigation overall: Collaborator samples came from the United States, Italy and Spain and covered acute and convalescent phases of COVID-19. The prospective study material was composed of cDNA or gDNA derived from T cells, B-cell-depleted T cells, or PBMCs. The dataset comprised deeply sampled blood TCRbeta repertoires from subjects exposed to, actively infected with, or recovered from COVID-19. A freely available public database, intended as a resource for researchers studying the immune response to SARS-CoV-2, is where the repertoires were released. Samples came from the ongoing ImmuneRACE study (first 160 participants) plus 1,254 subjects from 6 global collaborators. A de-identified subject ID, COVID-19 status, age in years and sex were almost always included in the sample metadata. HLA class I and class II types, where available, came from metadata supplied by the sample provider rather than from assay-based typing.

This clone was detected once. Its antigen is not yet known. Base qualities are not provided; no much larger clone lies one nucleotide away. Overall results and qualifications from the work: How much clinical and demographic metadata was included differed by source and by participant, and the metadata was provided uncurated.

Based on the germline V gene (reference sequence), the CDR1 and CDR2 sequences are WNHNN and SYGVQD. The germline V end is reduced by 7 bases and the J end by 7 bases; junction bases left unmatched: 8. CDR3 length: 14 amino acids, cysteine to phenylalanine. Only the CDR3 region is kept as DNA, spanning 42 bases read in frame from base 1. The immunoSEQ Assay, a bias-controlled multiplex PCR, was used to amplify TCRbeta CDR3 regions from genomic DNA. The published analysis was carried out like this. Within the assay, amplification of reference gene primers was used to estimate how many nucleated cells each sample contained. To quantify the absolute abundance of each unique TCRbeta CDR3 rearrangement, sequence reads were collapsed and filtered. For each sample, productive Simpson clonality was calculated as the square root of Simpson's diversity index over productive rearrangements. The immuneACCESS repertoire file appears here via TCRdb, limited to in-frame rearrangements. These files lack a portion of the clones; in checked studies, under half of the deficit traces to unresolved V genes, and the cause of the others is not known. For V, J and clone size, that table is used; D and trimming come from the DNA. The sample includes roughly 73,000 clones, with more than 75% observed a single time. 29% of the sample goes to the ten largest clones.

Each collaborating institution followed its own protocols to collect whole blood in K2EDTA tubes. For TCRbeta analysis, collaborator samples were shipped as frozen whole blood, as isolated PBMCs, or as DNA extracted from either sample type. The clonotype originates from a woman of 80 years or more with active or convalescent COVID-19. Source material: peripheral blood. The chain links TRBV10-1 with TRBJ2-2, with 8 central nucleotides matching TRBD1. The CDR3 region has the sequence CASTGQVDNGELFF. The DNA sequence reads TGCGCCAGCACGGGACAGGTCGACAACGGGGAGCTGTTTTTT.